The 25 T cell receptor beta chains listed next were all sequenced from one sample in a study of blood T cell repertoires in COVID-19 (dated by TCRdb to 2018 to 2021). Library prep was done by the immunoSEQ multiplex PCR assay. Here the immuneACCESS table is served through TCRdb, limited to in-frame sequences with V and J called. Missing clones are a known gap in these copies; in checked studies unresolved V genes cover under half, and the rest lacks a known reason. This sample is represented by some 120,000 clones; around four fifths of them were singletons. The ten largest clones capture less than 8% of the sample. Sequences were obtained from peripheral blood. The receptors were sampled from a man between 65 and 79 years old with active or convalescent COVID-19.

This sequence joins TRBV19 and TRBJ1-2, with TRBD1 matching 9 bases. Germline CDR1 reads LNHDA; CDR2 reads SQIVND (reference sequence). CDR3 length equals 13 residues. V shed 7 bases and J 2 bases; nucleotides not matched to a gene: 2. DNA of the CDR3: TGTGCCAGTAAGGGGACAGGGAACTATGGCTACACCTTC. Its protein is CASKGTGNYGYTF.

The V call is TRBV29-1, the J call TRBJ2-1, with TRBD2 matching over 8 bases. The germline V gene has CDR1 SQVTM and CDR2 ANQGSEA. The CDR3 loop spans 13 amino acids. CDR3 residues: CTSIGGTSDEQFF. The CDR3 coding sequence is TGCACCTCTATAGGGGGGACTAGTGATGAGCAGTTCTTC.

The chain carries TRBV7-2 and TRBJ1-1; D may be TRBD1 (5 bases). Per germline, CDR1 SGHTA and CDR2 FQGNSA. The CDR3 runs 12 residues. V lost 3 bases to trimming and J lost 6 bases, with 8 bases between them. The CDR3 sequence: CASSFREAEAFF. The CDR3 DNA reads as TGTGCCAGCAGCTTCAGGGAAGCTGAAGCTTTCTTT.

The genes are TRBV9 and TRBJ2-2, with TRBD2 as a possible D gene (6 bases). Germline V gene lookup returns CDR1 SGDLS and CDR2 YYNGEE. The CDR3 runs 16 residues. V gave up 0 bases and J gave up 5 bases, with 14 bases separating them. The CDR3 coding sequence is TGTGCCAGCAGCGTAGTGGACACTGGGGGGACCGGGGAGCTGTTTTTT. Amino acids: CASSVVDTGGTGELFF. Supplemented by reference TRBV9 and TRBJ2-2, the full variable domain reads DSGVTQTPKHLITATGQRVTLRCSPRSGDLSVYWYQQSLDQGLQFLIQYYNGEERAKGNILERFSAQQFPDLHSELNLSSLELGDSALYFCASSVVDTGGTGELFFGEGSRLTVL.

This clone was found once. The rearrangement links TRBV3-1 (or the pseudogene TRBV3-2) to TRBJ2-1; TRBD1 aligns across 8 bases. Germline loops: CDR1 LGHDT, CDR2 YNNKEL (reference sequence). The CDR3 covers 15 residues. Trimming at V came to 4 bases and at J to 4 bases, leaving 6 bases not matched to a gene. CDR3 nucleotide sequence: TGTGCCAGCAGCCCCCCCCGGACAGGGTACAATGAGCAGTTCTTC. Translating gives CASSPPRTGYNEQFF.

The V and J genes are TRBV14 and TRBJ2-7, with 7 bases lining up with TRBD1. The CDR3 runs to 16 residues. CDR1 and CDR2 (germline): SGHDN, FVKESK. V dropped 2 bases and J dropped 5; count of bases not matched to a gene: 12. CDR3 residues: CASSQFPGQKADEQYF. The CDR3 DNA reads as TGTGCCAGCAGCCAATTCCCGGGACAGAAGGCCGACGAGCAGTACTTC.

This rearrangement joins TRBV5-8 to TRBJ1-2; 7 nucleotides match TRBD1. The CDR3 is 15 residues long. The germline V gene has CDR1 SGHTS and CDR2 YDEGEE. Trimming cost V 0 bases and J 4 bases; bases outside gene matches: 6. The chain's CDR3 is CASSLGDRTPYGYTF. The CDR3 DNA is TGTGCCAGCAGCTTGGGGGACAGAACCCCCTATGGCTACACCTTC.

This clone has more than one count but fewer than ten. The chain has TRBV2 and TRBJ2-7, with D perhaps TRBD1 (6 bases). Trimming cost V 8 bases and J 0 bases, with 14 bases left between them. The CDR3 consists of 14 residues. CDR1 and CDR2 (germline): SNHLY, FYNNEI. CDR3: CASVRDTLSYEQYF. The CDR3 region has the DNA TGTGCCAGCGTCCGGGACACACTCTCCTACGAGCAGTACTTC.

This clone appeared once. The chain joins TRBV6-5 to TRBJ1-1; TRBD1 agrees at 9 bases. The CDR3 extends over 13 amino acids. CDR1 and CDR2 from the germline V gene are MNHEY and SVGAGI. Losses at the gene ends were 5 bases for V and 11 bases for J; bases not matched to a gene: 9. The DNA of the CDR3 is TGTGCCAGCAGTACCCTACAGGGGGCGGGGGCTTTCTTT. Translating gives CASSTLQGAGAFF.

This sequence joins TRBV6-2 or TRBV6-3 and TRBJ2-7; weak D call: TRBD2 (7 bases). Trimming pared 0 bases from V and 3 bases from J, leaving 18 bases between. The CDR3 is 17 amino acids. Germline V CDR1 and CDR2: MNHEY, SVGEGT. The CDR3 is CASSYSTGRGASYEQYF. CDR3 DNA sequence: TGTGCCAGCAGTTACTCGACAGGCCGGGGGGCGAGCTACGAGCAGTACTTC.

The rearrangement uses TRBV20-1 and TRBJ2-1, with 7 bases aligning to TRBD2. This CDR3 has 14 amino acids. J lost 7 bases, V lost 3 bases, and 9 bases had no gene match. Looked up from germline, CDR1 is DFQATT and CDR2 is SNEGSKA (reference sequence). The CDR3 region has the DNA TGCAGTGCTAGTTTTGGGGGGGACGCGAATGAGCAGTTCTTC. This translates into CSASFGGDANEQFF.

This clone was seen a single time. The rearrangement uses TRBV19 and TRBJ1-3, with 7 nucleotides matching TRBD1. The CDR3 totals 17 residues. J gave up 0 bases and V 5 bases, and 10 bases lay outside the gene matches. The germline CDR1 and CDR2 sequences are LNHDA and SQIVND (reference sequence). The CDR3 nucleotides are TGTGCCAGTAGTCTAACAGGGGCCGGAACCTCTGGAAACACCATATATTTT. This translates into CASSLTGAGTSGNTIYF.

This clone was seen once. The V gene is TRBV19, the J gene TRBJ2-7; maybe TRBD2 (5 bases). From germline, CDR1 is LNHDA and CDR2 SQIVND (reference sequence). CDR3 length: 15 residues. V dropped 3 bases and J dropped 1 base, with 13 bases sitting between them. The CDR3 region has the DNA TGTGCCAGTAGTATCAGCGCTGGGAGATCCTACGAGCAGTACTTC. Translation gives CASSISAGRSYEQYF.

J is TRBJ2-5 and V is TRBV21-1; the tabulated D call, TRBD2, remains unverified against the DNA. TRBV21-1 is assigned pseudogene status. The CDR3 has 22 residues. DNA of the CDR3: TGTGCCAGCAGCAAAGGAAAGGGGATAGCGGGAGTGGGAGTAACGAGAGCAGAGACCCAGTACTTC. Protein sequence: CASSKGKGIAGVGVTRAETQYF.

This clone was seen a single time. This chain links TRBV18 with TRBJ2-7, with 9 bases lining up with TRBD1. The V and J ends lost 2 bases and 7 bases, in that order; junction bases with no gene match: 9. Germline CDR1 KGHSH, CDR2 LQKENI. The length of the CDR3 is 15 residues. CDR3 in amino acids: CASSPGQGSTKEQYF. For the CDR3, the DNA is TGTGCCAGCTCACCAGGACAGGGGAGTACGAAAGAGCAGTACTTC.

The genes are TRBV5-1 and TRBJ1-6; 8 nucleotides agree with TRBD1. J lost 10 bases, V lost 4 bases, and 10 bases had no gene match. Germline-derived CDR1 and CDR2 are SGHRS and YFSETQ. The CDR3 spans 15 residues. The CDR3 DNA follows: TGCGCCAGCAGCACGTCGACAGGGGCGGAATCACCCCTCCACTTT. Amino acid sequence: CASSTSTGAESPLHF.

The chain combines TRBV18 with TRBJ1-2; TRBD1 might be the D (5 bases). Germline V CDR1 and CDR2: KGHSH, LQKENI. The V gene lost 6 bases and the J gene lost 8 bases, with 16 bases spanning the gap. The CDR3 length is 13 residues. The CDR3 nucleotides read TGTGCCAGCTCGGGGCAGTCACCGGACGGCTACACCTTC. It is translated as CASSGQSPDGYTF.

The chain has TRBV6-6 and TRBJ2-2; 8 bases are a match to TRBD1. Germline CDR1 MNHNY, CDR2 SVGAGI (reference sequence). The CDR3 is 17 amino acids. Trimming removed 7 bases from V and 1 base from J; junction bases left unmatched: 11. CDR3 coding DNA: TGTGCCAGCACTCGAGGGGGCGGGACAGGGAACACCGGGGAGCTGTTTTTT. The encoded protein is CASTRGGGTGNTGELFF.

This clone was observed once. The chain joins TRBV11-2 to TRBJ1-2; the match to TRBD1 covers 7 bases. The V and J ends lost 1 base and 6 bases, in that order; junction bases with no gene match: 5. The CDR3 spans 14 residues. Germline V gene data show CDR1 as SGHAT and CDR2 as FQNNGV. CDR3 region: CASSLAGTANGYTF. The CDR3 DNA reads as TGTGCCAGCAGCTTAGCCGGGACAGCAAATGGCTACACCTTC. The complete variable domain, with remaining parts taken from reference TRBV11-2 and TRBJ1-2, reads EAGVAQSPRYKIIEKRQSVAFWCNPISGHATLYWYQQILGQGPKLLIQFQNNGVVDDSQLPKDRFSAERLKGVDSTLKIQPAKLEDSAVYLCASSLAGTANGYTFGSGTRLTVV.

This chain uses TRBV2 with TRBJ2-2, with TRBD1 matching over 9 bases. Per germline, CDR1 SNHLY and CDR2 FYNNEI. With 5 bases clipped from V and 5 bases from J, the junction kept 6 bases outside the gene matches. The length of the CDR3 is 15 residues. The CDR3 loop reads CASSSDRGVTGELFF. The DNA for the CDR3 is TGTGCCAGCAGTTCTGACAGGGGGGTTACCGGGGAGCTGTTTTTT.

The V call is TRBV13, the J call TRBJ1-1; 7 bases line up with TRBD1. The germline V gene has CDR1 PRHDT and CDR2 FYEKMQ (reference sequence). The CDR3 has 14 residues. The junction had 3 bases not matched to a gene; V was cut back by 1 base and J by 4 bases. The CDR3 bases are TGTGCCAGCAGCTTAGTGGCAGGGGGCACTGAAGCTTTCTTT. Encoded protein: CASSLVAGGTEAFF. The whole variable domain, filled in from reference TRBV13 and TRBJ1-1, reads AAGVIQSPRHLIKEKRETATLKCYPIPRHDTVYWYQQGPGQDPQFLISFYEKMQSDKGSIPDRFSAQQFSDYHSELNMSSLELGDSALYFCASSLVAGGTEAFFGQGTRLTVV.

The gene calls are TRBV11-3 and TRBJ1-2; D is perhaps TRBD1 (6 bases). V was clipped by 4 bases and J by 4 bases, with 13 bases between them. The germline V gene has CDR1 SGHNT and CDR2 YENEEA. The CDR3 loop spans 14 amino acids. The CDR3 nucleotides read TGTGCCAGCAGCTCCACCCAGGGGACCTATGGCTACACCTTC. Translated: CASSSTQGTYGYTF.

This clone came up once. This chain links TRBV6-5 with TRBJ2-2; TRBD2 might be the D (5 bases). V was trimmed by 5 bases and J by 3 bases, leaving 10 bases between them. The length of the CDR3 is 14 residues. CDR1 is MNHEY and CDR2 is SVGAGI in the germline V gene. The DNA for the CDR3 is TGTGCCAGCAGTAGAGGGCTGGACACCGGGGAGCTGTTTTTT. Residues: CASSRGLDTGELFF.

V is TRBV5-1 and J is TRBJ1-1; the D gene is possibly TRBD1 (5 bases). Deletions cut 1 base from V and 0 bases from J, with 10 bases between. The CDR3 is 15 residues long. Germline-derived CDR1 and CDR2 are SGHRS and YFSETQ. For the CDR3, the DNA is TGCGCCAGCAGCTTGATTGCGGGGGTGAACACTGAAGCTTTCTTT. It codes for CASSLIAGVNTEAFF.

V and J are TRBV4-2 and TRBJ1-2; 7 bases map to TRBD1. There are 15 residues in the CDR3. Germline V gene sequence: CDR1 LGHNA, CDR2 YNFKEQ. V shed 1 base, J shed 4 bases, and the junction held 6 bases outside the gene matches. The CDR3 bases are TGTGCCAGCAGCCAAGGACCGGGACAGAGCTATGGCTACACCTTC. Its protein product is CASSQGPGQSYGYTF.